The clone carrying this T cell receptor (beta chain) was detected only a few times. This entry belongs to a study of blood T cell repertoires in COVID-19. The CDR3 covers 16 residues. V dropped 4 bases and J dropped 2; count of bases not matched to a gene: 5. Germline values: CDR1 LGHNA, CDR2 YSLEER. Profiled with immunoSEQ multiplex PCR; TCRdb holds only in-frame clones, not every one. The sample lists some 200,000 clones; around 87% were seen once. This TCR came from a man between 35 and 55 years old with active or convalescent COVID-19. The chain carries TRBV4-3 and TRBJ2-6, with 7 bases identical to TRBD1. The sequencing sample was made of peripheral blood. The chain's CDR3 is CASSLLTGAGANVLTF. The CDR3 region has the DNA TGCGCCAGCAGCCTTCTTACAGGGGCTGGGGCCAACGTCCTGACTTTC.